Listed below are T cell receptor beta chains from one sample, sequenced in a study of spatial heterogeneity in lung cancer. TCRdb redid the calling of the 5' RACE reads with MiXCR, one entry per CDR3 protein. The table lists approximately 5,600 distinct CDR3 sequences, 8.9% of them singletons, with approximately 25% in the top ten. The sequencing used lung tumor tissue, collected at surgery. The receptor source for this set is a female donor with early-stage non-small cell lung cancer. Each CDR3 is given with its conserved first and last residue. The order of the fields is V gene, J gene, D gene, clone size, CDR3 DNA, CDR3 protein. The D gene is left open where the match is weak. Clone size is given for some rows only: seen once, a few or many times, or a class if the clone is expanded.

>TRBV23-1|TRBJ2-1|NA|medium-sized
TGCGCCAGCAGTGATAAACCTACCCCCAATGAGCAGTTCTTC
CASSDKPTPNEQFF
>TRBV28|TRBJ2-3|NA|NA
TGTGCCAGCAGTTTATTTTGGCCTTCCACAGATACGCAGTATTTT
CASSLFWPSTDTQYF
>TRBV11-2|TRBJ2-5|NA|few
TGTGCCAGCAGCTTAGCATTACAGGGAGGTAGCGAGACCCAGTACTTC
CASSLALQGGSETQYF
>TRBV24-1|TRBJ2-7|NA|few
TGTGCCACCAGTCTCCTCCCCCGGTACGAGCAGTACTTC
CATSLLPRYEQYF
>TRBV28|TRBJ1-1|NA|medium-sized
TGTGCCAGCAGTTCGCTTCTAATTATGAACACTGAAGCTTTCTTT
CASSSLLIMNTEAFF
>TRBV2|TRBJ2-1|NA|many
TGTGCCAGCAAAACGAGCTCCTACAATGAGCAGTTCTTC
CASKTSSYNEQFF
>TRBV6-6|TRBJ1-2|NA|medium-sized
TGTGCCAGCAGTTATCCAGTGCTCGGCTACACCTTC
CASSYPVLGYTF
>TRBV28|TRBJ2-7|NA|few
TGTGCCAGCACTTCTCATCTGGGGCAGTACTTC
CASTSHLGQYF
>TRBV28|TRBJ2-4|NA|medium-sized
TGTGCCAGCATCCAAGCAAACATTCAGTACTTC
CASIQANIQYF
>TRBV2|TRBJ2-2|NA|many
TGTGCCAGCAGTGAAATTGGATTGGCCGGGGAGCTGTTTTTT
CASSEIGLAGELFF